This TCR beta chain was sequenced for a study of brain T cells in children with intractable seizures. Generated by immunoSEQ multiplex PCR, the TCRdb table keeps only in-frame clones and is missing some. This sample has hundreds of thousands of clones, with over 90% found just once. V was cut by 5 bases and J by 0 bases, with 12 bases left in between. The CDR3 loop spans 15 amino acids. Per the germline V gene, CDR1 is LNHDA and CDR2 is SQIVND (reference sequence). Time point denoted: blood from clinic visit 5 months post-surgery; TSC patient then seizure free. Pre-surgery treatment included at least one anti-epileptic drug.

The source material was peripheral blood, sampled more than 4 months after surgery. The J gene is TRBJ2-3, the V gene TRBV19, with D possibly being TRBD2 (6 bases). The sequence came from a boy younger than two with tuberous sclerosis and intractable seizures. The chain's CDR3 is CASSAGIASTDTQYF. The DNA for the CDR3 is TGTGCCAGTAGTGCGGGGATAGCGAGCACAGATACGCAGTATTTT.